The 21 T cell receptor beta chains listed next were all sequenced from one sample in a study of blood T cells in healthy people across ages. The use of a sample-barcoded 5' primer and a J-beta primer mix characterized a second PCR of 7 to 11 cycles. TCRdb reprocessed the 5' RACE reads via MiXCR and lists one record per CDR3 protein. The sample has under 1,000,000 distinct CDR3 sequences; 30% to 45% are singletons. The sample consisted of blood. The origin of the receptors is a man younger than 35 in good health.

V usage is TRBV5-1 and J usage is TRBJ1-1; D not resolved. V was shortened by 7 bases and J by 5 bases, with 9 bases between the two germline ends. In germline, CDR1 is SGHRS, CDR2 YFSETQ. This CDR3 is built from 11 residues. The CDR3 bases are TGCGCCAGCGTGACCGCTACTGAAGCTTTCTTT. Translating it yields CASVTATEAFF.

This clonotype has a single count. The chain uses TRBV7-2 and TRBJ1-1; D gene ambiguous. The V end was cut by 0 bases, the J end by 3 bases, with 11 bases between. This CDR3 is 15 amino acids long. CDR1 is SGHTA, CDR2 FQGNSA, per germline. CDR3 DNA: TGTGCCAGCAGCTTAGCGGGCGGCTTTGACACTGAAGCTTTCTTT. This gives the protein CASSLAGGFDTEAFF.

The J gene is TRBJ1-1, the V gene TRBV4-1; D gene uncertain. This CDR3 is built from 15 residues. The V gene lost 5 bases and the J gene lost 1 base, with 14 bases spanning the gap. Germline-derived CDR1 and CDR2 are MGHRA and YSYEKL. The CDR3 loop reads CASSGGRYTNTEAFF. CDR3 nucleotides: TGCGCCAGCAGCGGAGGCAGATACACGAACACTGAAGCTTTCTTT.

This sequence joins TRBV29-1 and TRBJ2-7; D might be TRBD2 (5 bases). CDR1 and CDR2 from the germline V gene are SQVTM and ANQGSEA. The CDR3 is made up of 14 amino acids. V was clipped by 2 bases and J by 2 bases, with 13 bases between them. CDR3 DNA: TGCAGCGTTGAATCTACCGGGGAAACCTACGAGCAGTACTTC. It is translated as CSVESTGETYEQYF.

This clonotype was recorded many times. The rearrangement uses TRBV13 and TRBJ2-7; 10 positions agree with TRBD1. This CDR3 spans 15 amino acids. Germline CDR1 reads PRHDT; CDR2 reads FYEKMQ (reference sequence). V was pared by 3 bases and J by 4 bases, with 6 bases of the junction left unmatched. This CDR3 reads CASSLSPGQGYEQYF. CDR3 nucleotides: TGTGCCAGCAGCTTGTCTCCGGGACAGGGGTACGAGCAGTACTTC.

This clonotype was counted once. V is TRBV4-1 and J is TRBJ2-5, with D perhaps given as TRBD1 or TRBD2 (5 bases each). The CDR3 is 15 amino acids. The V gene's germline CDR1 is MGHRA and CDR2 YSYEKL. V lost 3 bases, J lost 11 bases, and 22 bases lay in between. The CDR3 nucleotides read TGCGCCAGCAGCCAGGGGGAACTCCCCTACAATGAGCAGTACTTC. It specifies CASSQGELPYNEQYF.

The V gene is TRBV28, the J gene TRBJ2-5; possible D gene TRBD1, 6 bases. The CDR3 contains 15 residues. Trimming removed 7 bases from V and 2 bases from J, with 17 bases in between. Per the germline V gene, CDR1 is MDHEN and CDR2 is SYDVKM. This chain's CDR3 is CASTTYWDIQETQYF. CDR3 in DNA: TGTGCCAGCACTACATATTGGGACATACAAGAGACCCAGTACTTC.

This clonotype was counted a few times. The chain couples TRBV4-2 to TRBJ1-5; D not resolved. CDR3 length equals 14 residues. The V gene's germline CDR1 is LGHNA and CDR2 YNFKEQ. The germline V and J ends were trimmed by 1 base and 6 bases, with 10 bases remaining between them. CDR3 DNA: TGTGCCAGCAGCCAAGGACCCAGAACTCAGCCCCAGCATTTT. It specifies CASSQGPRTQPQHF.

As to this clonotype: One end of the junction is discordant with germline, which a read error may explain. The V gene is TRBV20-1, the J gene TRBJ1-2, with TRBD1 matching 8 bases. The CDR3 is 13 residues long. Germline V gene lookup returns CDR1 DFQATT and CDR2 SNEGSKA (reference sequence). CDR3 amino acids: CSARRTGNYGCTF. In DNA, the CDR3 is TGCAGTGCTAGACGGACAGGGAACTATGGCTGCACCTTC.

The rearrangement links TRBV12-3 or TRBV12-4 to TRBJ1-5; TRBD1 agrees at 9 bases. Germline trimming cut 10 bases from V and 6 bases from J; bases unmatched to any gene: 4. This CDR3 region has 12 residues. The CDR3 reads CATKQGAQPQHF. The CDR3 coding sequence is TGTGCCACCAAACAGGGGGCTCAGCCCCAGCATTTT.

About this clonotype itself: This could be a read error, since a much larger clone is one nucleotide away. The CDR3 spells CATRETGQAYEQYF. The DNA for the CDR3 is TGTGCCACCAGAGAGACGGGACAGGCTTACGAGCAGTACTTC. The V gene is TRBV10-3, the J gene TRBJ2-7; 8 positions match TRBD1. The junction had 12 bases not matched to a gene; V was cut back by 10 bases and J by 4 bases. The germline V gene encodes CDR1 ENHRY and CDR2 SYGVKD. The CDR3 totals 14 residues.

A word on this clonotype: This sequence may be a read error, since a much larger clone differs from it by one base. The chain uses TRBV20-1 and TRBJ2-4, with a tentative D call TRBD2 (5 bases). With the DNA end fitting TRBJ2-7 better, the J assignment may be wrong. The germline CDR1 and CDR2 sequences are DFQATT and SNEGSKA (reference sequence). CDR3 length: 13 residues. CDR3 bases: TGCAGTACTAGTTCCCTAGACCGCCACGAGCAGTACTTC. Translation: CSTSSLDRHEQYF.

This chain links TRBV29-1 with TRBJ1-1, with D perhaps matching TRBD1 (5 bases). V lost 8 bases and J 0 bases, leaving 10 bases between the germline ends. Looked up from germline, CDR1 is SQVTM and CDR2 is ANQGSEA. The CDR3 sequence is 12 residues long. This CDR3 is CSPGDLNTEAFF. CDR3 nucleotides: TGCAGCCCCGGGGACTTGAACACTGAAGCTTTCTTT.

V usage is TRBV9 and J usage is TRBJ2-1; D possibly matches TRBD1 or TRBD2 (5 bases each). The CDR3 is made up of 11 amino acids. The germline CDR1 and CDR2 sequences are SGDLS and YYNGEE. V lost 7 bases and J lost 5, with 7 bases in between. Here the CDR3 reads CASGGNNEQFF. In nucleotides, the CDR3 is TGTGCCAGCGGGGGTAACAATGAGCAGTTCTTC.

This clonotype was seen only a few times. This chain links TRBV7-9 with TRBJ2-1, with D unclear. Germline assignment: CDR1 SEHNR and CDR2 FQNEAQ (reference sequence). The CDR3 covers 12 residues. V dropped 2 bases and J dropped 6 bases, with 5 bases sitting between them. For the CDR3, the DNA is TGTGCCAGCAGCTTATACTCCAATGAGCAGTTCTTC. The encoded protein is CASSLYSNEQFF.

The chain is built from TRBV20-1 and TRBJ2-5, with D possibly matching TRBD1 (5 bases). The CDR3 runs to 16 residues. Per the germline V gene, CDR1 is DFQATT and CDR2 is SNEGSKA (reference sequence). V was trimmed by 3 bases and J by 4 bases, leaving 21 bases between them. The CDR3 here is CSASFPLGVSVETQYF. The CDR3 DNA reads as TGCAGTGCTAGCTTCCCCCTAGGGGTATCGGTAGAGACCCAGTACTTC.

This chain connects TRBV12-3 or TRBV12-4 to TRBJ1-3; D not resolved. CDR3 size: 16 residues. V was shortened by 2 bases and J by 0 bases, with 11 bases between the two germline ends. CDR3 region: CASSLSPGSSGNTIYF. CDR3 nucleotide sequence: TGTGCCAGCAGTTTATCTCCGGGCTCCTCTGGAAACACCATATATTTT.

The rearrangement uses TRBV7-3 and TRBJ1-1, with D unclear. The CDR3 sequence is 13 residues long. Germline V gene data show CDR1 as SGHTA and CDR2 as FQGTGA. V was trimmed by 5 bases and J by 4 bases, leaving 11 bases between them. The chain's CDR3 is CASSALGPTEAFF. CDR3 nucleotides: TGTGCCAGCAGCGCCCTTGGTCCCACTGAAGCTTTCTTT.

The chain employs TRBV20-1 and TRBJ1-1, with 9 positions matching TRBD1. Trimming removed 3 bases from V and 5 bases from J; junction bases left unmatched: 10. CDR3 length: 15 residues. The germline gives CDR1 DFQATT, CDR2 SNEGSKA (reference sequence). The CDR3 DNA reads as TGCAGTGCTAGTCCCCCTGGGACAGGGCGTACTGAAGCTTTCTTT. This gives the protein CSASPPGTGRTEAFF.

The CDR3 protein is CASSTGTDYMGAFF. In nucleotides, the CDR3 is TGTGCCAGCTCAACCGGGACAGATTATATGGGAGCTTTCTTT. V is TRBV18 and J is TRBJ1-1, with 7 positions matching TRBD1. CDR1 and CDR2 (germline): KGHSH, LQKENI. Losses at the gene ends were 5 bases for V and 10 bases for J; bases not matched to a gene: 13. This CDR3 region has 14 residues.

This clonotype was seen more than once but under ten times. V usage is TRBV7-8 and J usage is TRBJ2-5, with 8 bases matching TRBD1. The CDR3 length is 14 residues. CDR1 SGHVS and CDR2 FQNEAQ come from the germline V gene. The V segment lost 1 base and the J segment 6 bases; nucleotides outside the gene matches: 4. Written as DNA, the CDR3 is TGTGCCAGCAGCTTAGGGACAGGGTTGAAGACCCAGTACTTC. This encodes CASSLGTGLKTQYF.